This T cell receptor beta chain was profiled in a study of technical replicates of blood from a handful of donors. TCRdb's table, derived via immunoSEQ multiplex PCR, lists solely in-frame clones and lacks some. This table has approximately 12,000 clones, about 94% appearing once. V trimming: 4 bases; J trimming: 4 bases; junction bases outside the gene matches: 3. This CDR3 is 14 amino acids long. Germline values: CDR1 MNHNS, CDR2 SASEGT. This sequence was found in a human donor in good health. The rearrangement uses TRBV6-1 and TRBJ1-5; 8 positions agree with TRBD1. The sequenced sample was PBMCs. The CDR3 nucleotides are TGTGCCAGCAGTGGACAGGGGCAAAATCAGCCCCAGCATTTT. As protein: CASSGQGQNQPQHF.